The 6 T cell receptor beta chains reported below all come from one sample, sequenced in a study of OX40 agonist ivuxolimab in advanced cancers. The protocol was immunoSEQ multiplex PCR, while the TCRdb copy is restricted to in-frame clones and leaves out a portion. The table lists tens of thousands of clones, approximately 84% of them singletons. Sequencing used CD4+ or CD8+ T cells sorted from blood, obtained in a trial of the OX40 agonist ivuxolimab. These receptor sequences come from an adult with an advanced solid tumor such as melanoma, head and neck, liver or kidney cancer.

The rearrangement uses TRBV19 and TRBJ1-1; 7 bases match TRBD1. The germline V gene has CDR1 LNHDA and CDR2 SQIVND (reference sequence). The trim removed 4 bases at V and 2 bases at J, leaving 4 bases unmatched. This CDR3 region has 14 residues. The CDR3: CASSKRQGNTEAFF. CDR3 bases: TGTGCCAGTAGTAAAAGACAGGGAAACACTGAAGCTTTCTTT.

This clone occurred once. J is TRBJ2-1 and V is TRBV4-2, with TRBD1 matching 8 bases. The CDR3 extends over 15 amino acids. The V and J ends lost 1 base and 10 bases, in that order; junction bases with no gene match: 9. Germline V gives CDR1 LGHNA, CDR2 YNFKEQ. In DNA, the CDR3 is TGTGCCAGCAGCCAAGGCAGGGGGCGTGCGCGGGAGCAGTTCTTC. Residues: CASSQGRGRAREQFF.

J is TRBJ2-7 and V is TRBV6-5; D gene ambiguous. The V end was cut by 2 bases, the J end by 9 bases, with 11 bases between. The CDR3 totals 12 residues. CDR1 is MNHEY, CDR2 SVGAGI, per germline. CDR3 loop: CASSYENARQYF. The CDR3 DNA sequence: TGTGCCAGCAGTTACGAAAACGCGCGGCAGTACTTC.

J is TRBJ1-5 and V is TRBV6-1, with TRBD1 as a possible D gene (5 bases). V was shortened by 0 bases and J by 1 base, with 16 bases between the two germline ends. The CDR3 covers 18 residues. Germline V CDR1 and CDR2: MNHNS, SASEGT. Here the CDR3 DNA reads TGTGCCAGCAGTGAAGCGGTTTGGCAGGGCGGGAGCAATCAGCCCCAGCATTTT. It yields the protein CASSEAVWQGGSNQPQHF.

The chain has TRBV6-1 and TRBJ2-1; 10 nucleotides align to TRBD2. V lost 0 bases and J lost 15; bases outside the gene matches: 20. The CDR3 spans 18 residues. Per germline, CDR1 MNHNS and CDR2 SASEGT. The CDR3 coding sequence is TGTGCCAGCAGTGAAGCATTTCAATCGGCTAGCGGGGGCCCAGGACCGTTCTTC. It codes for CASSEAFQSASGGPGPFF.

The chain recombines TRBV5-1 with TRBJ2-1; TRBD2 is a possible D gene (5 bases). Trimming removed 4 bases from V and 1 base from J, with 12 bases in between. Germline V gene sequence: CDR1 SGHRS, CDR2 YFSETQ. The CDR3 consists of 15 residues. The CDR3 DNA follows: TGCGCCAGCAGCGTCCCCTCGGGGTCCTACAATGAGCAGTTCTTC. Translating gives CASSVPSGSYNEQFF.